These 10 T cell receptor beta chains came from one sample sequenced in a study of T-cell reconstitution after alpha-beta-depleted transplantation in children. This sample's TCRbeta library carried unique molecular identifier barcodes. Via MiXCR, TCRdb re-called the PCR reads, giving one row per CDR3 protein. The data show about 610,000 distinct CDR3 sequences, 25% to 30% seen once. Sequenced material: PBMCs, taken before TCRalphabeta/CD19-depleted stem cell transplant. The receptor set was obtained from a boy under two years old with Wiskott-Aldrich syndrome, due to receive a stem cell transplant.

The table lists this clonotype with a few counts. The chain links TRBV5-1 to TRBJ2-7; a possible D gene is TRBD2 (5 bases). The CDR3 sequence is 17 residues long. From germline, CDR1 is SGHRS and CDR2 YFSETQ. V gave up 0 bases and J gave up 3 bases, with 19 bases separating them. For the CDR3, the DNA is TGCGCCAGCAGCTTGGTGTCTCAGCGGTTGGATCGCTACGAGCAGTACTTC. Protein product: CASSLVSQRLDRYEQYF. Full variable domain (outside the CDR3, taken from reference TRBV5-1 and TRBJ2-7): KAGVTQTPRYLIKTRGQQVTLSCSPISGHRSVSWYQQTPGQGLQFLFEYFSETQRNKGNFPGRFSGRQFSNSRSEMNVSTLELGDSALYLCASSLVSQRLDRYEQYFGPGTRLTVT.

This chain joins TRBV5-1 and TRBJ1-1, with D maybe TRBD1 (5 bases). Trimming stripped 7 bases from V and 5 bases from J, with 21 bases between. This CDR3 is built from 15 residues. Germline assignment: CDR1 SGHRS and CDR2 YFSETQ. The CDR3 loop is CASSKRDRRGTEAFF. DNA for the CDR3: TGCGCCAGCTCTAAACGGGACCGGCGGGGAACTGAAGCTTTCTTT.

The V and J genes are TRBV5-1 and TRBJ2-7; no reliable D call. Germline lookup yields CDR1 SGHRS and CDR2 YFSETQ. V was clipped by 0 bases and J by 3 bases, with 7 bases between them. CDR3 size: 13 residues. The CDR3 region is CASSLGKDYEQYF. The CDR3, as DNA: TGCGCCAGCAGCTTGGGGAAGGACTACGAGCAGTACTTC.

The chain couples TRBV2 to TRBJ2-5, with a weak D call TRBD2 (6 bases). The CDR3 is 14 residues long. V was cut by 7 bases and J by 3 bases, with 15 bases left in between. Per the germline V gene, CDR1 is SNHLY and CDR2 is FYNNEI. The CDR3 loop is CASTLGGTKETQYF. The CDR3 bases are TGTGCCAGCACCCTCGGGGGAACAAAAGAGACCCAGTACTTC.

This chain connects TRBV29-1 to TRBJ1-2, with D unclear. CDR1 is SQVTM and CDR2 is ANQGSEA in the germline V gene. The ends were cut back, 6 bases at V and 1 base at J, with 9 bases in the middle. The CDR3 runs 12 residues. The CDR3 reads CSVWRNNYGYTF. As DNA, the CDR3 is TGCAGCGTATGGAGGAATAACTATGGCTACACCTTC.

This chain links TRBV5-1 with TRBJ1-1; TRBD1 might be the D (6 bases). This CDR3 comprises 16 residues. With 0 bases removed from V and 1 base from J, the gap between germline ends came to 13 bases. The germline V gene has CDR1 SGHRS and CDR2 YFSETQ. CDR3 nucleotides: TGCGCCAGCAGCTTGGTGGGACACCTACAGAACACTGAAGCTTTCTTT. Translated: CASSLVGHLQNTEAFF.

This clonotype was recorded a few times. J is TRBJ2-7 and V is TRBV5-5, with D perhaps matching TRBD1 (6 bases). This CDR3 has 15 amino acids. The ends were cut back, 4 bases at V and 3 bases at J, with 17 bases in the middle. CDR1 is SGHKS, CDR2 YYEKEE, per germline (reference sequence). The CDR3 here is CASSEQGQQFYEQYF. For the CDR3, the DNA is TGTGCCAGCAGCGAACAGGGACAACAATTCTACGAGCAGTACTTC.

CDR3 sequence reads: CASSWGQGKSNEQFF. CDR3 sequence (DNA): TGTGCCAGCAGTTGGGGGCAGGGGAAAAGCAATGAGCAGTTCTTC. The chain recombines TRBV28 with TRBJ2-1, with a tentative D call TRBD1 (6 bases). Germline CDR1 reads MDHEN; CDR2 reads SYDVKM. The CDR3 contains 15 residues. The germline V and J ends were trimmed by 4 bases and 6 bases, with 16 bases remaining between them.

J is TRBJ2-1 and V is TRBV24-1, with TRBD2 matching 14 bases. The CDR3 is 15 residues long. V trimming: 3 bases; J trimming: 10 bases; junction bases outside the gene matches: 4. CDR1 is KGHDR and CDR2 is SFDVKD in the germline V gene. The CDR3 bases are TGTGCCACCAGTGATGTGGGACTAGCGGGGGTGGAGCAGTTCTTC. As protein: CATSDVGLAGVEQFF.

CDR3: CASSFRTSTGEQFF. CDR3 nucleotides: TGTGCCAGCAGTTTTCGGACTAGCACGGGTGAGCAGTTCTTC. This chain joins TRBV6-5 and TRBJ2-1; 8 nucleotides agree with TRBD2. CDR3 length: 14 amino acids. V shed 4 bases, J shed 9 bases, and the junction held 8 bases outside the gene matches. The V gene's germline CDR1 is MNHEY and CDR2 SVGAGI.